One sample yielded the 8 T cell receptor beta chains listed below, sequenced in a study of control samples from healthy donors and cancer patients. Here immunoSEQ multiplex PCR was the method, and the copy in TCRdb shows in-frame clones only, minus some. This table holds around 90,000 clones, roughly nine tenths found once. Sequencing input: blood. The source is a man younger than 40 in good health.

The rearrangement links TRBV30 to TRBJ1-1; possible D gene TRBD1, 6 bases. The CDR3 is 14 residues long. Germline loops: CDR1 GTSNPN, CDR2 SVGIG (reference sequence). V was trimmed by 6 bases and J by 4 bases, leaving 18 bases between them. The CDR3 loop reads CACRREQGTTEAFF. CDR3 nucleotide sequence: TGTGCCTGTAGGAGGGAACAGGGCACCACTGAAGCTTTCTTT.

The chain links TRBV5-6 to TRBJ2-7; D perhaps matches TRBD1 (5 bases). Per the germline V gene, CDR1 is SGHDT and CDR2 is YYEEEE. The CDR3 covers 15 residues. V lost 4 bases and J 5 bases, leaving 19 bases between the germline ends. Written as DNA, the CDR3 is TGTGCCAGCAGCCCTTTCCGGATTGGGGCGGACGAGCAGTACTTC. This gives the protein CASSPFRIGADEQYF.

The table lists this clone with a few counts. The chain is built from TRBV7-9 and TRBJ1-6, with 10 bases matching TRBD1. Trimming took 5 bases from V and 6 from J; bases not matched to a gene: 4. This CDR3 contains 15 residues. The V gene's germline CDR1 is SEHNR and CDR2 FQNEAQ (reference sequence). The CDR3 nucleotides are TGTGCCAGCAGCCCTGACAGGGGGCTTAATTCACCCCTCCACTTT. Translating it yields CASSPDRGLNSPLHF.

There are many counts of this clone. The CDR3 spells CASSYQGGKPQHF. CDR3 sequence (DNA): TGTGCCAGCAGTTATCAGGGTGGCAAGCCCCAGCATTTT. The gene calls are TRBV6-5 and TRBJ1-5; possibly TRBD1 for D (5 bases). V was shortened by 3 bases and J by 8 bases, with 11 bases between the two germline ends. CDR1 is MNHEY, CDR2 SVGAGI, per germline. This CDR3 spans 13 amino acids.

The chain carries TRBV7-2 and TRBJ2-7; 7 bases line up with TRBD1. CDR3 length equals 15 residues. CDR1 is SGHTA and CDR2 is FQGNSA in the germline V gene. V dropped 3 bases and J dropped 3; count of bases not matched to a gene: 8. The CDR3 loop reads CASSFRGLRHYEQYF. Here the CDR3 DNA reads TGTGCCAGCAGCTTTAGGGGGCTCCGACACTACGAGCAGTACTTC.

The chain joins TRBV11-2 to TRBJ1-3, with D hard to call. V lost 4 bases, J lost 4 bases, and 14 bases lay in between. This CDR3 comprises 15 residues. The germline gives CDR1 SGHAT, CDR2 FQNNGV. CDR3 region: CASSSWMEGGNTIYF. DNA for the CDR3: TGTGCCAGCAGCTCTTGGATGGAGGGAGGAAACACCATATATTTT.

The V gene is TRBV7-2, the J gene TRBJ1-6; D gene uncertain. V lost 2 bases to trimming and J lost 7 bases, with 6 bases between them. This CDR3 has 13 residues. Germline lookup yields CDR1 SGHTA and CDR2 FQGNSA. This CDR3 is CASSLLENSPLHF. CDR3 nucleotide sequence: TGTGCCAGCAGCTTATTAGAGAATTCACCCCTCCACTTT. Full variable domain (outside the CDR3, taken from reference TRBV7-2 and TRBJ1-6): GAGVSQSPSNKVTEKGKDVELRCDPISGHTALYWYRQSLGQGLEFLIYFQGNSAPDKSGLPSDRFSAERTGGSVSTLTIQRTQQEDSAVYLCASSLLENSPLHFGNGTRLTVT.

This chain connects TRBV6-5 to TRBJ2-2; no reliable D call. Germline CDR1 reads MNHEY; CDR2 reads SVGAGI. V was trimmed by 10 bases and J by 6 bases, leaving 18 bases between them. The CDR3 extends over 14 amino acids. CDR3 coding DNA: TGTGCCACACGGCTGGGGATCGCGGCCGGGGAGCTGTTTTTT. It specifies CATRLGIAAGELFF.